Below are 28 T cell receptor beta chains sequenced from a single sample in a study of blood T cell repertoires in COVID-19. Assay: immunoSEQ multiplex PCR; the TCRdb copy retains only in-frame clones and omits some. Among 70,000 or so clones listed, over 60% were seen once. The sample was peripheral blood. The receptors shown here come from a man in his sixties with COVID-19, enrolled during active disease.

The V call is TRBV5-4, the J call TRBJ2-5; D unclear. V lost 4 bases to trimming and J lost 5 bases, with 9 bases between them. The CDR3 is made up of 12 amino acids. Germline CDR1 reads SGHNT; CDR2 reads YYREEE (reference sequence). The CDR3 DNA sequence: TGTGCCAGCAGCCTCCCTAGGGAGACCCAGTACTTC. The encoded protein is CASSLPRETQYF.

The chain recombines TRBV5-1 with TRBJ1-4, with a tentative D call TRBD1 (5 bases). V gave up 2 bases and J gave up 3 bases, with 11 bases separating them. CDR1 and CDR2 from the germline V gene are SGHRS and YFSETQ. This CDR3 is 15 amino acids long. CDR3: CASSFDGQANEKLFF. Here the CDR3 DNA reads TGCGCCAGCAGCTTTGACGGACAAGCTAATGAAAAACTGTTTTTT.

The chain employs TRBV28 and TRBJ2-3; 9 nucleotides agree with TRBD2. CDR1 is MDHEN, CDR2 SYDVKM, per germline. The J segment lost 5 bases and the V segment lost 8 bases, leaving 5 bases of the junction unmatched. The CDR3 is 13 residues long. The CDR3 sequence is CASHQLAGDTQYF. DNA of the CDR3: TGTGCCAGCCATCAACTAGCGGGAGATACGCAGTATTTT.

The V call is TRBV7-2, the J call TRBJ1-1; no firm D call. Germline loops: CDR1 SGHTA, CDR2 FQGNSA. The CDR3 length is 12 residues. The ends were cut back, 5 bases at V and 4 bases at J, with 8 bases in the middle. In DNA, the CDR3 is TGTGCCAGCAGCCCTTCGTTCACTGAAGCTTTCTTT. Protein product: CASSPSFTEAFF.

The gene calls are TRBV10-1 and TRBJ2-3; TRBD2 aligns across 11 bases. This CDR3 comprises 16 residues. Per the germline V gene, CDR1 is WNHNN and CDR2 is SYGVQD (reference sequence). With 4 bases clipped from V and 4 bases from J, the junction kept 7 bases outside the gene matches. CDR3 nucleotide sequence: TGCGCCAGCAGTGGGAATAGCGGGGGGGCCCCAGATACGCAGTATTTT. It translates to CASSGNSGGAPDTQYF.

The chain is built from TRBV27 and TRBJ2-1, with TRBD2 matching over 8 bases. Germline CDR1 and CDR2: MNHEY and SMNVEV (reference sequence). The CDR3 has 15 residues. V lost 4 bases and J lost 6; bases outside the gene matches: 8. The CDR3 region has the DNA TGTGCCAGCAGTTATAGCGGGGCCCCCGTCAATGAGCAGTTCTTC. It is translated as CASSYSGAPVNEQFF.

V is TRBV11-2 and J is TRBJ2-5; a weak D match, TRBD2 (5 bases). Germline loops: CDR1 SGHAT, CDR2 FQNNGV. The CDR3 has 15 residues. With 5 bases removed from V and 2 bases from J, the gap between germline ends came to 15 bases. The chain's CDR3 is CASSPRPSRQETQYF. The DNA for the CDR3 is TGTGCCAGCAGCCCCCGGCCTAGCAGACAAGAGACCCAGTACTTC.

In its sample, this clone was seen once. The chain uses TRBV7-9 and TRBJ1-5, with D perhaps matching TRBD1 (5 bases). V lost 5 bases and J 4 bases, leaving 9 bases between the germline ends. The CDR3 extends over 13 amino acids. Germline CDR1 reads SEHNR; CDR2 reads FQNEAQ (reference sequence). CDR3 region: CASSTQGNQPQHF. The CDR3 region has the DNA TGTGCCAGCAGCACCCAGGGAAATCAGCCCCAGCATTTT.

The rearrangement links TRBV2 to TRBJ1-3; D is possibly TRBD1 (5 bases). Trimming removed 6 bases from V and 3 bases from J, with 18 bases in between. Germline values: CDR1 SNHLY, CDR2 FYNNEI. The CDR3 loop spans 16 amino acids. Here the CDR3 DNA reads TGTGCCAGCAGGGCCCTATGGTCGGGGGTTGGAAACACCATATATTTT. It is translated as CASRALWSGVGNTIYF.

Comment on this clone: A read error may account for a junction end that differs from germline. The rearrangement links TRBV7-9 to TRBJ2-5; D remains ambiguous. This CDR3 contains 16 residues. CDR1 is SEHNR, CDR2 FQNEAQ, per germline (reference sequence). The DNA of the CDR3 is TGTGCCAGCAGCTTAGCGCTGGCAGGCGACCAGGAGACCCAGTACTTC. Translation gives CASSLALAGDQETQYF.

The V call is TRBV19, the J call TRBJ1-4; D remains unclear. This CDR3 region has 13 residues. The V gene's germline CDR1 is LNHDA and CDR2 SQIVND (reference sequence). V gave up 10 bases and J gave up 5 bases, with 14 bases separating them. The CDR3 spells CATKGRLNEKLFF. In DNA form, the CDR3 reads TGTGCCACCAAAGGCAGGTTAAATGAAAAACTGTTTTTT.

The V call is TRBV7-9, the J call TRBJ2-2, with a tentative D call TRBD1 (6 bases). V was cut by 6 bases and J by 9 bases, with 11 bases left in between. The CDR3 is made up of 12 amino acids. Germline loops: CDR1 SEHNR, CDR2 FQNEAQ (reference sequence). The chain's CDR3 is CASSLQGWELFF. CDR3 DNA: TGTGCCAGCAGTTTACAGGGATGGGAGCTGTTTTTT.

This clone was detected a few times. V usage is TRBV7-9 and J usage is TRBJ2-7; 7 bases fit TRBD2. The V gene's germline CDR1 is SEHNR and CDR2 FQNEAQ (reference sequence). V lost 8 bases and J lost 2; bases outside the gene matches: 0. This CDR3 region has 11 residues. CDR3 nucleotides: TGTGCCAGCGGGGGGGCCTACGAGCAGTACTTC. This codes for CASGGAYEQYF.

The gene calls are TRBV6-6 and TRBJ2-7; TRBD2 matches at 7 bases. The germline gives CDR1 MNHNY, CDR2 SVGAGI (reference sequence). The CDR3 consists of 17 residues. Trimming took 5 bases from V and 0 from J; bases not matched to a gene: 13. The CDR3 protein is CASSQKGGNTLSYEQYF. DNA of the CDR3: TGTGCCAGCAGTCAGAAGGGAGGGAACACTCTCTCCTACGAGCAGTACTTC.

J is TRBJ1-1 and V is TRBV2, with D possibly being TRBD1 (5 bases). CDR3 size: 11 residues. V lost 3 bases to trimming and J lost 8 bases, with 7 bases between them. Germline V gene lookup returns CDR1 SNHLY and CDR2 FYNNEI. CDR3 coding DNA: TGTGCCAGCAGTGAGGGGGGGGAAGCTTTCTTT. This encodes CASSEGGEAFF.

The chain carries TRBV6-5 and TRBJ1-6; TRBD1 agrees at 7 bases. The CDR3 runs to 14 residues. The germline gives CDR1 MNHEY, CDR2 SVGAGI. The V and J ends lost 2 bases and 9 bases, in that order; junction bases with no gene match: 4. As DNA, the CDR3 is TGTGCCAGCAGTTACGAGGGGGCAGGTTCACCCCTCCACTTT. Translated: CASSYEGAGSPLHF.

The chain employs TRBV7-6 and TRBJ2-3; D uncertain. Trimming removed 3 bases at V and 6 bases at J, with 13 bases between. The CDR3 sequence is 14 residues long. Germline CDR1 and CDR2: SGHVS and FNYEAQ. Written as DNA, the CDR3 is TGTGCCAGCAGCTTTTCGTTTGTTGTGGATACGCAGTATTTT. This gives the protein CASSFSFVVDTQYF.

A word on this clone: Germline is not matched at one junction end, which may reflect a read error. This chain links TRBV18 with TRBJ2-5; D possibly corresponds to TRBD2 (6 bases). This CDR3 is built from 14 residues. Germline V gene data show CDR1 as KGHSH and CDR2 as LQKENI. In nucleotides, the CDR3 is TGTGCCAGCTCCCCACCGGAGGGTGAAGAGACCCAGTACTTC. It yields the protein CASSPPEGEETQYF.

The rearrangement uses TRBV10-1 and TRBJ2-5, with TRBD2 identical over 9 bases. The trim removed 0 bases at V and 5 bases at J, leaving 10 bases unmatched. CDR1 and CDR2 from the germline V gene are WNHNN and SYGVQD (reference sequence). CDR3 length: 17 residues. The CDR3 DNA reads TGCGCCAGCAGTGAGTCCCGGAGCGGGAGGATCGGGGAGACCCAGTACTTC. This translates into CASSESRSGRIGETQYF.

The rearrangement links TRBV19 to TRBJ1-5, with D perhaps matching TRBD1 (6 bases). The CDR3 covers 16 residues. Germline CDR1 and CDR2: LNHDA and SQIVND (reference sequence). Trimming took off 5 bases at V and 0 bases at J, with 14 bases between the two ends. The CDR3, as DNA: TGTGCCAGTAGTTCAAGGGGGACATATAGCAATCAGCCCCAGCATTTT. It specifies CASSSRGTYSNQPQHF.

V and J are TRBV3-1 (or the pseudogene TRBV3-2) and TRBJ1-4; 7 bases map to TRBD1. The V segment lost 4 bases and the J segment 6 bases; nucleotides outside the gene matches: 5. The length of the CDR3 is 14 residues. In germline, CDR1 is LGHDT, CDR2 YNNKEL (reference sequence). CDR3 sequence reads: CASSLQGPDEKLFF. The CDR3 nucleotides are TGTGCCAGCAGCCTACAGGGGCCAGATGAAAAACTGTTTTTT.

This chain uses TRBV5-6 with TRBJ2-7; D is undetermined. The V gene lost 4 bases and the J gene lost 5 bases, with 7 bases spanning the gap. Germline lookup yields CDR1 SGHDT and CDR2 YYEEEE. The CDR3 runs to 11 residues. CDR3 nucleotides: TGTGCCAGCAGCGTTCAGGACGAGCAGTACTTC. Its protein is CASSVQDEQYF.

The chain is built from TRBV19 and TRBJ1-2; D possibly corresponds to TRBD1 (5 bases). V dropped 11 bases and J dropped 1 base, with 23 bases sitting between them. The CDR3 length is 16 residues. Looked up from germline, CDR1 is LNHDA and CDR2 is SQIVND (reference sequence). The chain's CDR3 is CASSTHRTLHNYGYTF. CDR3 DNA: TGTGCCTCTAGTACACACAGGACCTTGCATAACTATGGCTACACCTTC.

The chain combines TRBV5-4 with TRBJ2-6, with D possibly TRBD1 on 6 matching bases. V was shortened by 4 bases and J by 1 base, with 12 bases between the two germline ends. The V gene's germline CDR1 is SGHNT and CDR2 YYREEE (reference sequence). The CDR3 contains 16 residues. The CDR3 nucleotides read TGTGCCAGCAGCAAACCACAGGGATCTGGGGCCAACGTCCTGACTTTC. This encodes CASSKPQGSGANVLTF.

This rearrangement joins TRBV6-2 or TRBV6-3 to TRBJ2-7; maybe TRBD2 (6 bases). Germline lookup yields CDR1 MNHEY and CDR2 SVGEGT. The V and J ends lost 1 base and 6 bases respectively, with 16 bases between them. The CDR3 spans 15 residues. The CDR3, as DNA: TGTGCCAGCAGTTACTTGGCGGTTGGACTAAGCGAGCAGTACTTC. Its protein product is CASSYLAVGLSEQYF.

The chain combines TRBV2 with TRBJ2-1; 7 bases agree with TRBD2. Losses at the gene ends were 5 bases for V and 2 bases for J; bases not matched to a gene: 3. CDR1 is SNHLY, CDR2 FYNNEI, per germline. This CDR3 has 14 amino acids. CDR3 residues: CASSPGLAYNEQFF. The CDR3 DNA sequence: TGTGCCAGCAGTCCCGGACTAGCCTACAATGAGCAGTTCTTC.

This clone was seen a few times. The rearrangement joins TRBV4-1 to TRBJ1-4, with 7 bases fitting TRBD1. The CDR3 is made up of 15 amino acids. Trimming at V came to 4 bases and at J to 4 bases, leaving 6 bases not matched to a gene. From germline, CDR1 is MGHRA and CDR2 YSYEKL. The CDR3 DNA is TGCGCCAGCAGCCGCACCGGGACAGTTAATGAAAAACTGTTTTTT. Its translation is CASSRTGTVNEKLFF.

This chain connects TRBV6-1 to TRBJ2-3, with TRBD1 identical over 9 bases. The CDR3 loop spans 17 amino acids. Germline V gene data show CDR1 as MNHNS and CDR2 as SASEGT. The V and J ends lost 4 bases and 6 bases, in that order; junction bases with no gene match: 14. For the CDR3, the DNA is TGTGCCAGCAGTGCCCGGTCTCCGGGACAGGGACTTGATACGCAGTATTTT. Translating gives CASSARSPGQGLDTQYF.